The 19 T cell receptor beta chains reported below all come from one sample, sequenced in a study of shared clonotypes between healthy human individuals. TCRdb's table, derived via immunoSEQ multiplex PCR, lists solely in-frame clones and lacks some. This sample has millions of clones, with approximately 94% found just once. Naive CD8 populations comprised CD45RO-negative cells positively selected for CCR7, excluding terminally differentiated effector memory CD45RA+ cells. The material sequenced was naive CD8+ T cells from PBMCs. The origin of the receptors is a young man in good health. Some clones in this sample may be carry-over from other donors' samples.

This chain joins TRBV29-1 and TRBJ2-6, with 8 bases fitting TRBD1. The CDR3 has 15 residues. Germline CDR1 is SQVTM and CDR2 is ANQGSEA. With 1 base clipped from V and 2 bases from J, the junction kept 1 base outside the gene matches. The CDR3 spells CSVEVRGPGANVLTF. CDR3 bases: TGCAGCGTTGAAGTCAGGGGGCCTGGGGCCAACGTCCTGACTTTC.

The V call is TRBV11-2, the J call TRBJ2-1; the D is unclear. The germline V and J ends were trimmed by 1 base and 0 bases, with 10 bases remaining between them. CDR1 SGHAT and CDR2 FQNNGV come from the germline V gene. The CDR3 sequence is 16 residues long. The CDR3 DNA is TGTGCCAGCAGCTTAGGGTCATTGCGCTCCTACAATGAGCAGTTCTTC. Its translation: CASSLGSLRSYNEQFF.

This clone was counted between two and nine times. The chain has TRBV7-9 and TRBJ1-1, with a weak D call TRBD1 (5 bases). The CDR3 has 14 residues. Germline CDR1 is SEHNR and CDR2 is FQNEAQ (reference sequence). The V gene lost 4 bases and the J gene lost 5 bases, with 14 bases spanning the gap. The CDR3 is CASSSRLGGTEAFF. CDR3 nucleotides: TGTGCCAGCAGCTCAAGACTGGGGGGTACTGAAGCTTTCTTT.

This chain uses TRBV10-1 with TRBJ2-1; D gene ambiguous. The CDR3 extends over 14 amino acids. V lost 3 bases, J lost 0 bases, and 6 bases lay in between. The germline V gene has CDR1 WNHNN and CDR2 SYGVQD (reference sequence). DNA for the CDR3: TGCGCCAGCAGTGATAGGAACTCCTACAATGAGCAGTTCTTC. It yields the protein CASSDRNSYNEQFF.

The V call is TRBV9, the J call TRBJ2-7; D ambiguous. The CDR3 consists of 13 residues. V lost 3 bases to trimming and J lost 4 bases, with 11 bases between them. The germline V gene has CDR1 SGDLS and CDR2 YYNGEE. The chain's CDR3 is CASSGATGYEQYF. In DNA, the CDR3 is TGTGCCAGCAGCGGAGCTACGGGTTACGAGCAGTACTTC.

This chain uses TRBV5-4 with TRBJ2-7; D unclear. V gave up 4 bases and J gave up 0 bases, with 11 bases separating them. The germline CDR1 and CDR2 sequences are SGHNT and YYREEE (reference sequence). The CDR3 consists of 14 residues. This chain's CDR3 is CASSLAGVSYEQYF. The CDR3 region has the DNA TGTGCCAGCAGCCTTGCTGGGGTCTCCTACGAGCAGTACTTC.

The chain employs TRBV4-2 and TRBJ2-2, with D perhaps matching TRBD2 (7 bases). This CDR3 comprises 22 residues. Germline V CDR1 and CDR2: LGHNA, YNFKEQ. Between the trimmed V and J ends, which lost 0 bases and 5 bases, there was a span of 31 bases. CDR3 protein: CASSQDPLGGVTSDKKTGELFF. The CDR3 DNA follows: TGTGCCAGCAGCCAAGATCCACTAGGGGGGGTTACTAGCGATAAAAAGACCGGGGAGCTGTTTTTT.

CDR3 amino acids: CASSGYRGGTDTQYF. The CDR3 DNA is TGTGCCAGCAGCGGGTACAGGGGGGGCACAGATACGCAGTATTTT. The chain uses TRBV9 and TRBJ2-3, with 8 bases that match TRBD1. CDR3 length: 15 amino acids. CDR1 is SGDLS, CDR2 YYNGEE, per germline. Trimming at V came to 3 bases and at J to 1 base, leaving 4 bases not matched to a gene.

V usage is TRBV2 and J usage is TRBJ1-5; D uncertain. The CDR3 contains 14 residues. CDR1 and CDR2 from the germline V gene are SNHLY and FYNNEI. Trimming took 6 bases from V and 3 from J, leaving 12 bases between them. CDR3 amino acids: CASRPSGSNQPQHF. CDR3 in DNA: TGTGCCAGCAGACCGAGCGGGTCCAATCAGCCCCAGCATTTT.

The chain is built from TRBV5-1 and TRBJ2-7; D is undetermined. The CDR3 sequence is 15 residues long. Germline V gene lookup returns CDR1 SGHRS and CDR2 YFSETQ. V lost 0 bases and J lost 0, with 10 bases in between. CDR3 bases: TGCGCCAGCAGCTTGGAAGTCGACCGCTCCTACGAGCAGTACTTC. Translating it yields CASSLEVDRSYEQYF.

The sample holds one count of this clone. The chain joins TRBV28 to TRBJ1-1; tentative D call: TRBD1 (6 bases). The germline V gene has CDR1 MDHEN and CDR2 SYDVKM. V gave up 6 bases and J gave up 0 bases, with 26 bases separating them. There are 19 residues in the CDR3. DNA of the CDR3: TGTGCCAGCAGCAGTTTATCAATTACGAGGGGGATGGTGAACACTGAAGCTTTCTTT. Translated, it gives CASSSLSITRGMVNTEAFF. The entire variable domain, with the rest obtained from reference TRBV28 and TRBJ1-1, is as follows: DVKVTQSSRYLVKRTGEKVFLECVQDMDHENMFWYRQDPGLGLRLIYFSYDVKMKEKGDIPEGYSVSREKKERFSLILESASTNQTSMYLCASSSLSITRGMVNTEAFFGQGTRLTVV.

The chain has TRBV7-9 and TRBJ1-5; D gene uncertain. Germline assignment: CDR1 SEHNR and CDR2 FQNEAQ (reference sequence). The CDR3 runs to 14 residues. Trimming took off 4 bases at V and 4 bases at J, with 11 bases between the two ends. DNA of the CDR3: TGTGCCAGCAGCTCGGCGGACCCTAATCAGCCCCAGCATTTT. It encodes CASSSADPNQPQHF.

On this clone itself: The same CDR3 is also encoded by other DNA sequences in this sample. The V and J genes are TRBV7-9 and TRBJ2-1, with 8 bases lining up with TRBD1. Germline CDR1 SEHNR, CDR2 FQNEAQ (reference sequence). The CDR3 runs 15 residues. Trimming took 4 bases from V and 2 from J; bases not matched to a gene: 4. In DNA, the CDR3 is TGTGCCAGCAGCTCAGGGACAGGCCCCTACAATGAGCAGTTCTTC. Its translation: CASSSGTGPYNEQFF.

Points on this clone: The identical CDR3 is also encoded by other nucleotide sequences in the sample. V gene TRBV19 combines with J gene TRBJ1-1; D not certain. Germline CDR1 reads LNHDA; CDR2 reads SQIVND (reference sequence). The CDR3 spans 14 residues. V lost 2 bases, J lost 0 bases, and 7 bases lay in between. The CDR3 nucleotides are TGTGCCAGTAGTATACAAGGTATGAACACTGAAGCTTTCTTT. Residues: CASSIQGMNTEAFF.

This chain connects TRBV7-9 to TRBJ1-2; D possibly corresponds to TRBD1 (5 bases). Germline V gives CDR1 SEHNR, CDR2 FQNEAQ (reference sequence). The CDR3 consists of 14 residues. V gave up 5 bases and J gave up 8 bases, with 18 bases separating them. This CDR3 is CASSPGTDLGGYTF. DNA for the CDR3: TGTGCCAGCAGCCCCGGGACTGACCTCGGCGGCTACACCTTC.

This clone came up a few times. V is TRBV6-5 and J is TRBJ2-1; TRBD2 agrees at 13 bases. The J segment lost 9 bases and the V segment lost 5 bases, leaving 7 bases of the junction unmatched. Per germline, CDR1 MNHEY and CDR2 SVGAGI. The CDR3 extends over 15 amino acids. The CDR3, as DNA: TGTGCCAGCAGTCATGGACTAGCGGGAGTCATTGAGCAGTTCTTC. It specifies CASSHGLAGVIEQFF.

CDR3 residues: CASSPQGNYGYTF. CDR3 DNA sequence: TGTGCCAGCAGCCCCCAGGGGAACTATGGCTACACCTTC. V and J are TRBV13 and TRBJ1-2, with a weak D call TRBD1 (6 bases). Trimming removed 5 bases from V and 2 bases from J, with 9 bases in between. Germline values: CDR1 PRHDT, CDR2 FYEKMQ (reference sequence). The CDR3 covers 13 residues.

Here the CDR3 reads CAWSGPRSQETQYF. CDR3 coding DNA: TGTGCCTGGAGTGGACCGAGGAGCCAAGAGACCCAGTACTTC. The chain links TRBV30 to TRBJ2-5; D uncertain. The germline V and J ends were trimmed by 1 base and 1 base, with 10 bases remaining between them. Looked up from germline, CDR1 is GTSNPN and CDR2 is SVGIG (reference sequence). The CDR3 covers 14 residues.

This sequence joins TRBV5-1 and TRBJ2-3; TRBD1 agrees at 9 bases. The CDR3 length is 15 residues. Germline V gene sequence: CDR1 SGHRS, CDR2 YFSETQ. The V and J ends lost 1 base and 5 bases, in that order; junction bases with no gene match: 5. The CDR3 DNA reads TGCGCCAGCAGCTTGATTCCGGGACAGGGAGATACGCAGTATTTT. Residues: CASSLIPGQGDTQYF. Based on the CDR3 plus reference TRBV5-1 and TRBJ2-3, the full variable domain is KAGVTQTPRYLIKTRGQQVTLSCSPISGHRSVSWYQQTPGQGLQFLFEYFSETQRNKGNFPGRFSGRQFSNSRSEMNVSTLELGDSALYLCASSLIPGQGDTQYFGPGTRLTVL.